This T cell receptor (beta chain) was obtained from a study of blood T cell repertoires in COVID-19. At the level of the study: From the United States, Italy and Spain came samples of acute and convalescent COVID-19.

In the authors' workflow: By means of reference gene primer amplification, nucleated cell counts were estimated. Generated by immunoSEQ multiplex PCR, the TCRdb table keeps only in-frame clones and is missing some. V, J and clone size are those of that table, while D and trimming were read from the DNA. The data contain under 150,000 clones, about 88% of them singletons. This clonotype was sampled from a middle-aged man with active COVID-19. Sequencing was done on a sample of peripheral blood.

The CDR3: CAIGQGETQYF. In DNA, the CDR3 is TGTGCCATAGGACAGGGAGAGACCCAGTACTTC. The chain links TRBV10-3 to TRBJ2-5; 8 bases fit TRBD1. The CDR3 extends over 11 amino acids. Germline-derived CDR1 and CDR2 are ENHRY and SYGVKD. V lost 9 bases to trimming and J lost 4 bases; unmatched junction nucleotides: 1.